The present T cell receptor (beta chain) was sequenced within a study of OX40 agonist ivuxolimab in advanced cancers. Study-level background: Ivuxolimab was a fully human IgG2 agonistic monoclonal antibody targeting the costimulatory receptor OX40 (CD134). Intravenous ivuxolimab was administered to patients every 2 weeks at six dose levels: 0.01, 0.1, 0.3, 1.5, 3 and 10 mg/kg. Of the roughly 53 patients in dose escalation, 19 had hepatocellular carcinoma, about 15 had melanoma, 9 had renal cell carcinoma and 9 had head and neck cancer. In the dose-escalation cohort, more than 75% of patients were male, and the mean age was approximately 60 years, with a range of roughly 23 to 85. Patients were allowed to have had prior anti-PD-1, anti-PD-L1 or anti-CTLA-4 therapy, and approximately 39% of the dose-escalation patients had been treated with checkpoint inhibitors. Three dose-escalation patients achieved partial responses, one with hepatocellular carcinoma and two with cutaneous melanoma. The purpose of peripheral TCRbeta sequencing was to test whether ivuxolimab changed TCR sequence diversity and led to clonal T-cell expansion. The paper covers the monotherapy dose-escalation part of the phase I ivuxolimab trial, which included N ≈ 50 patients.

On this clone itself: Its cognate antigen has yet to be identified. Base qualities are not recorded, but no much larger clone differs from it by a single base.

The trial excluded patients who had a history of autoimmune disease or who were on systemic immunosuppression. Peripheral blood for TCR sequencing was drawn from every dose cohort at baseline, at cycle 4 day 1 and at cycle 7 day 1. The samples were drawn from a first-in-human, open-label, multicenter phase I dose-escalation trial of ivuxolimab. Adults with locally advanced or metastatic head and neck squamous cell, hepatocellular, melanoma or renal cell carcinoma were enrolled in the trial. Before TCR sequencing, CD4+ and CD8+ T cells were separately sorted from peripheral blood. General findings and caveats noted by the study authors: The antigen specificity of the clonally expanded peripheral T cells was not determined. After ivuxolimab, more expanded clones were found on average in CD8+ T cells than in CD4+ T cells. Low levels of normalized T-cell clonal expansion were also seen in some patients who did not respond. At doses of 0.1 to 3.0 mg/kg, clonal expansion of both CD4+ and CD8+ blood T cells was observed from baseline to week 6. In the 0.1-3.0 mg/kg groups, partial responders had among the lowest normalized peripheral clonal expansion, particularly in CD8+ T cells.

The CDR3 has 15 amino acids, counting the end cysteine and phenylalanine. Only the CDR3 DNA is retained, 45 bases long and in frame from the first base. Unmatched junction bases come to 9, with V trimmed by 5 bases and J by 6 bases. The germline V gene sets CDR1 to SGHNT and CDR2 to YENEEA. To sequence the TCRbeta CDR3 region, genomic DNA was isolated from the sorted cells. TCRbeta CDR3 regions were sequenced using the immunoSEQ Assay. Here the immuneACCESS table is served through TCRdb, limited to in-frame sequences with V and J called. Missing clones are a known gap in these copies; in checked studies unresolved V genes cover under half, and the rest lacks a known reason. Across this sample there are roughly 70,000 clones, with more than 75% seen only once. The top ten clonotypes cover roughly 0.74% of the sample.

Recombination joined TRBV11-3 with TRBJ2-1; 8 nucleotides in the junction match TRBD1. This clonotype was sampled from an adult with an advanced solid tumor such as melanoma, head and neck, liver or kidney cancer. The sequences come from CD4+ or CD8+ T cells sorted from blood, collected in a trial of the OX40 agonist ivuxolimab. The CDR3 amino acid sequence is: CASSAGQGSPNEQFF. The DNA is TGTGCCAGCAGCGCCGGACAGGGAAGTCCCAATGAGCAGTTCTTC.